This TCR beta chain was captured by sequencing in a study of T cell responses to AZD1222 COVID-19 vaccine. The protocol was immunoSEQ multiplex PCR, while the TCRdb copy is restricted to in-frame clones and leaves out a portion. Among 180,000 or so clones listed, 88% were seen once. This receptor was identified in an adult who received the AZD1222 COVID-19 vaccine. Material: peripheral blood, obtained 28 days after the second AZD1222 dose.

The CDR3 sequence: CSASQTSGRADTQYF. CDR3 in DNA: TGCAGTGCTAGTCAAACTAGCGGGAGGGCAGATACGCAGTATTTT. The V gene is TRBV20-1, the J gene TRBJ2-3; TRBD2 aligns across 13 bases. This CDR3 region has 15 residues. CDR1 and CDR2 from the germline V gene are DFQATT and SNEGSKA (reference sequence). The V segment lost 3 bases and the J segment 4 bases; nucleotides outside the gene matches: 4.